Listed below are T cell receptor beta chains from one sample, sequenced in a study of cytomegalovirus exposure and HLA in healthy donors. Sequencing used immunoSEQ multiplex PCR; TCRdb keeps in-frame clones, though not all of them. Here the sample spans around 150,000 clones, around 80% being singletons. Source material: PBMCs. The receptors were gathered from a woman younger than 35 in good health and CMV-seronegative. Each CDR3 is given without its conserved first and last residue. A clone size is listed for some rows: how often the clone was seen (once, few, many), or a class if it is expanded.

TRBV11-3,-,ASSFVAGSGANVLT
TRBV19,-,ASSTGTGVPNQPQH
TRBV6-1,-,ASSEGGHSETQY
TRBV6-5,-,ASTIGEGTEAF
TRBV28,-,ASSLSYGTSTYEQY
TRBV5-5,-,ASSLVPLGGETQY
TRBV6-5,-,ASSSIGARNEKLF
TRBV7-9,-,ASSLGHGWDEAF
TRBV7-8,once,ASSLGPLVEAF
TRBV30,-,ARRQTGTTNSPLH
TRBV2,-,ASLAGGLSDTQY
TRBV18,-,ASSPGRYEQY
TRBV4-1,-,ASSDDFLPTREQF
TRBV4-2,-,ASSQDSGPGGNIQY
TRBV6-5,-,ASTGDLSRTQY
TRBV11-2,-,ASSNKPHRDSSNEKLF
TRBV6-1,few,ASSEAGTGGYEQY
TRBV30,-,AWSVDYGYT
TRBV27,few,ASTDLGQGTDTQY
TRBV6-1,few,ASSEGQGAFYEQY
TRBV6-1,-,ASRLGSGGTEAF
TRBV7-9,once,ASSLGAGDTEAF
TRBV16,-,ASSQSPTGRF
TRBV10-3,-,AIGTATRQETQY
TRBV5-1,-,ASSFGDRGHEKLF
TRBV5-6,-,ASSFMTELKTQY
TRBV7-9,-,ASSSDRGNYNEQF
TRBV5-6,-,ASSLRTGVGGYT
TRBV7-2,few,ASSLEGDYEQY
TRBV2,-,ASREGSSYNSPLH
TRBV7-2,-,ASSLQGSLTDTQY
TRBV7-9,-,ASSLGARGHHQPQH
TRBV13,-,ASSTWGVGEKLF
TRBV9,-,ASSVNSGNTIY
TRBV11-3,-,ASSPGSQGSATQY
TRBV5-1,-,ASSLVGQGFGSPLH
TRBV5-5,few,ASSLSWGSTAGELF
TRBV18,-,ASSPGLQTYEQY
TRBV7-2,-,ASSFRQGDSYEQY
TRBV2,once,ASSEAGTGRGYT
TRBV28,-,ASSSYRGRRETQY